This is a list of T cell receptor beta chains from one sample in a study of neurological immune-mediated disorders. TCRdb re-derived calls from the 5' RACE reads in MiXCR, one entry per CDR3 protein. The table lists roughly 50,000 distinct CDR3 sequences, about a quarter of them singletons. Sequenced input: PBMCs. These receptors all come from a woman in her 70s in good health. CDR3s include the opening cysteine and the closing phenylalanine or tryptophan. A D gene is named only where the DNA matches it firmly.

D,V,CDR3
-,TRBV9,CASSVGWRADIGTEAFF
TRBD2,TRBV7-6,CASSPDPGTSGTDTQYF
-,TRBV6-1,CASRAGVDCEQYF
TRBD2,TRBV12-3/TRBV12-4,CASSLAGVGNEQFF
-,TRBV20-1,CSAQGVGGTEAFF
-,TRBV11-2,CASPPGVTEAFF
TRBD1,TRBV19,CASSINRGQETQYF
-,TRBV5-1,CASSLCQGYTGELFF
-,TRBV7-2,CASTLTGSRNTQYF
TRBD1,TRBV4-1,CASSPIGRTGAYEQYF
-,TRBV5-1,CASSSLPGPNSYNEQFF
TRBD1,TRBV20-1,CSATGTVFLGEAFF
TRBD2,TRBV5-1,CASSLDGTSGTNEQFF
-,TRBV12-3/TRBV12-4,CASSITYRDGADTQYF
TRBD2,TRBV10-3,CAITRSGGADNEQFF
TRBD2,TRBV20-1,CSARPSGWSSYEQYF
TRBD1,TRBV5-1,CASSLEGQSYNEQFF
-,TRBV4-1,CASSQEVKSPGELFF
TRBD2,TRBV6-2/TRBV6-3,CASSYSLAGSETQYF
-,TRBV4-1,CASSQEISWGRTDTQYF